The T cell receptor (beta chain) under discussion was sequenced for a study of T cells after yellow fever vaccination. Germline lookup yields CDR1 KGHDR and CDR2 SFDVKD. This CDR3 region has 13 residues. Trimming shortened V by 3 bases and J by 2 bases, and 5 bases separated the two germline ends. Each CDR3 protein gets one entry after TCRdb re-called the 5' RACE reads with MiXCR. The repertoire holds roughly 330,000 distinct CDR3 sequences, with approximately 7% as singletons. This clonotype was seen more than once but under ten times. This chain joins TRBV24-1 and TRBJ2-3; no definite D call. The source of this sequence is a man younger than 30 who received the YFV17D yellow fever vaccine. The sample was PBMCs, taken about 41 days after the first yellow fever vaccination. DNA of the CDR3: TGTGCCACCAGTGATCTCAACACAGATACGCAGTATTTT. It translates to CATSDLNTDTQYF.